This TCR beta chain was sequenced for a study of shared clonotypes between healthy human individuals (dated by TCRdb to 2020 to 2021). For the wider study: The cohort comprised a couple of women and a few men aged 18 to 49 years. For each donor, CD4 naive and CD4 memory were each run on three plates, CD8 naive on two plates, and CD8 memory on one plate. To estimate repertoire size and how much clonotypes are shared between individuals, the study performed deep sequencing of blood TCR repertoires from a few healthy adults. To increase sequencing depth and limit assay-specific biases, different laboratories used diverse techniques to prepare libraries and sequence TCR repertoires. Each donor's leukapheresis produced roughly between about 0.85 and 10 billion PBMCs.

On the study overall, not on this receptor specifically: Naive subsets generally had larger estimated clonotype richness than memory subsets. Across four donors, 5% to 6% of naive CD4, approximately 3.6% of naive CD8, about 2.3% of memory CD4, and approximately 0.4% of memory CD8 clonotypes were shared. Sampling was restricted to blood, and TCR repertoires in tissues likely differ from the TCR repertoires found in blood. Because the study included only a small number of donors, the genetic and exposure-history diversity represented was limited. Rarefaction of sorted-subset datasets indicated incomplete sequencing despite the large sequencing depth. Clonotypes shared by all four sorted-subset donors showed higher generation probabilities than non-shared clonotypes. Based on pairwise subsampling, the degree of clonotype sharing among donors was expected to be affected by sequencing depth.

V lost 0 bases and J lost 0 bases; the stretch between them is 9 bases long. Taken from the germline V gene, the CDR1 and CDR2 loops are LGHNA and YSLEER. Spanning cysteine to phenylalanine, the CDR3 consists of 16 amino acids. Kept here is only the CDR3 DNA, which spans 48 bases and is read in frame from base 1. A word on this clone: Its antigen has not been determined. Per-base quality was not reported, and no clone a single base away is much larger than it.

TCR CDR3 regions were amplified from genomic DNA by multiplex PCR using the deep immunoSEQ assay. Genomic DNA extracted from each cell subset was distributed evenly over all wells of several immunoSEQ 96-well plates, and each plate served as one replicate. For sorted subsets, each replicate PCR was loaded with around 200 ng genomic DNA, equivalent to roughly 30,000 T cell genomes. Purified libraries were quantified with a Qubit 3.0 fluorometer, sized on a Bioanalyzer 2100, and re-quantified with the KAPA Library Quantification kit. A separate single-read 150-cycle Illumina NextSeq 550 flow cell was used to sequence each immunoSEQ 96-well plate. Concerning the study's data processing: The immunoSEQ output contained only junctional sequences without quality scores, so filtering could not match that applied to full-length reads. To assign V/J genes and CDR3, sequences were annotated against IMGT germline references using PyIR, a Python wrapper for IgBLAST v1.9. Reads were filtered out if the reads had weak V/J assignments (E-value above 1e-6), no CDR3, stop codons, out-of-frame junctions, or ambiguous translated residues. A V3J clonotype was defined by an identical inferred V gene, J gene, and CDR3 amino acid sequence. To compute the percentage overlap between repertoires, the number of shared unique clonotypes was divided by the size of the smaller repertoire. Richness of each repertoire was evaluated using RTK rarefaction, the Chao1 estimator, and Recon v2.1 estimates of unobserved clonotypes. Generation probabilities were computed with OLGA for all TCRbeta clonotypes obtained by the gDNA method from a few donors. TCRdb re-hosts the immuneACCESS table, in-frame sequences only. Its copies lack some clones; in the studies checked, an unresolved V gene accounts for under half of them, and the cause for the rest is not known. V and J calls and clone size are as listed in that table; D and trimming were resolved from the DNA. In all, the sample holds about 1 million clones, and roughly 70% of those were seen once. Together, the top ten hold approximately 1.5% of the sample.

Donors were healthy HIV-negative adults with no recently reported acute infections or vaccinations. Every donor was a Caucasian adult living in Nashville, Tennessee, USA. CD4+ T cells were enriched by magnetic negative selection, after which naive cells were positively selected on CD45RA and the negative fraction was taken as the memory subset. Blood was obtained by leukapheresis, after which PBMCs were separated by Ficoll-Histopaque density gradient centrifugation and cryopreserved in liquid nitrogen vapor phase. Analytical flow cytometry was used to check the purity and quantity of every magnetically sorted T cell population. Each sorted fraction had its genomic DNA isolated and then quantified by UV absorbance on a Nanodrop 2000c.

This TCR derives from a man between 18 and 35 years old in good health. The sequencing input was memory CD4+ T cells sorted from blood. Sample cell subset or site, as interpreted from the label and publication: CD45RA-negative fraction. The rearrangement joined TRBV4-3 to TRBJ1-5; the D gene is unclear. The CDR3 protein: CASSQEEGASNQPQHF. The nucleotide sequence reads TGCGCCAGCAGCCAAGAAGAGGGAGCTAGCAATCAGCCCCAGCATTTT.